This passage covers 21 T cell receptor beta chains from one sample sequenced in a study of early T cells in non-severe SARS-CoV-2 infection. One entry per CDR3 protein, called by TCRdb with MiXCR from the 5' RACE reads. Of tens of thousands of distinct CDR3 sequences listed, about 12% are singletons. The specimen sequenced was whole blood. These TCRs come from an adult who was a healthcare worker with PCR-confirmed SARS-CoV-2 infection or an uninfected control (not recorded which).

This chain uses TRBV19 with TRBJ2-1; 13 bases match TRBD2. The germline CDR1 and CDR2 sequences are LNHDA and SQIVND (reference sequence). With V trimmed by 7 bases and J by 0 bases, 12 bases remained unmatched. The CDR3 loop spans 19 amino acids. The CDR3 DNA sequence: TGTGCCAGTACTAAATGGGGACTAGCGGGGCAGAGCTCCTACAATGAGCAGTTCTTC. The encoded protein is CASTKWGLAGQSSYNEQFF. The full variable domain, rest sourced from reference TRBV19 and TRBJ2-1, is DGGITQSPKYLFRKEGQNVTLSCEQNLNHDAMYWYRQDPGQGLRLIYYSQIVNDFQKGDIAEGYSVSREKKESFPLTVTSAQKNPTAFYLCASTKWGLAGQSSYNEQFFGPGTRLTVL.

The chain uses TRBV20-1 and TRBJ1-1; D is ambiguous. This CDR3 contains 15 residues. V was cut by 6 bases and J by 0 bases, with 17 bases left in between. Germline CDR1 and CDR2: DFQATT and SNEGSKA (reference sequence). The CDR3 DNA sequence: TGCAGTGCCGTACCGGGCCAGAAAATGAACACTGAAGCTTTCTTT. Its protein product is CSAVPGQKMNTEAFF.

The CDR3 reads CASRVARAQETQYF. The CDR3 coding sequence is TGCGCCAGCAGGGTTGCAAGAGCCCAAGAGACCCAGTACTTC. V is TRBV5-1 and J is TRBJ2-5; unclear D gene. The V end lost 5 bases, the J end lost 1 base, and 12 bases lay between the germline ends. CDR1 and CDR2 from the germline V gene are SGHRS and YFSETQ. This CDR3 has 14 amino acids.

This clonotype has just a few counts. The CDR3 DNA reads as TGTGCCACCAAGCCCGGGGGGTCTATCGCCAAAAACATTCAGTACTTC. It is translated as CATKPGGSIAKNIQYF. V is TRBV19 and J is TRBJ2-4; TRBD2 matches 7 bases. Germline V gene sequence: CDR1 LNHDA, CDR2 SQIVND (reference sequence). V gave up 10 bases and J gave up 1 base; unmatched junction bases: 13. The CDR3 consists of 16 residues.

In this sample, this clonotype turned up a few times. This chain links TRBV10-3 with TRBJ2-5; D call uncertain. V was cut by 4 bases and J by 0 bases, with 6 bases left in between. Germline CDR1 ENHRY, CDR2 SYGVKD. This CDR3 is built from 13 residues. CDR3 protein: CAISGLYQETQYF. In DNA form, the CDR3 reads TGTGCCATCAGTGGACTGTACCAAGAGACCCAGTACTTC.

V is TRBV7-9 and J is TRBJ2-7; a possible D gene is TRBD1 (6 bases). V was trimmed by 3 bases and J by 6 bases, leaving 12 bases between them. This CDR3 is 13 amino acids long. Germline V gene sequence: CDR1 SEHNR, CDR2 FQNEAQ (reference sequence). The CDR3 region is CASSFTQGSEQYF. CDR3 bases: TGTGCCAGCAGCTTTACCCAGGGGAGCGAGCAGTACTTC.

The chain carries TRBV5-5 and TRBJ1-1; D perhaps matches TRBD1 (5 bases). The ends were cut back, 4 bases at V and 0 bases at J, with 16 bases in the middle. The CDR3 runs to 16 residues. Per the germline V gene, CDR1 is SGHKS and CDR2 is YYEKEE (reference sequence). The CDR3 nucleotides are TGTGCCAGCAGCGTACAGGAATTCGGGGTGAACACTGAAGCTTTCTTT. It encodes CASSVQEFGVNTEAFF.

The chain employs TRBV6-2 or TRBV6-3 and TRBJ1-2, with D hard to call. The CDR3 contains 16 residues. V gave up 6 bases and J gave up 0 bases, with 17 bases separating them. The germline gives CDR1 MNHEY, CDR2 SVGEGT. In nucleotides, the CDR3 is TGTGCCAGCAGAAACGGGATCCGGGAAACTAACTATGGCTACACCTTC. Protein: CASRNGIRETNYGYTF.

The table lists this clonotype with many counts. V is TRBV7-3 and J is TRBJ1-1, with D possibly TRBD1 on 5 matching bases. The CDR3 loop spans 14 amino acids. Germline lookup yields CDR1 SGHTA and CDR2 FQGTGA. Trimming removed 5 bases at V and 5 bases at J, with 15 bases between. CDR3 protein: CASSPHGGRTEAFF. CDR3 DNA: TGTGCCAGCAGCCCTCACGGGGGTAGGACTGAAGCTTTCTTT.

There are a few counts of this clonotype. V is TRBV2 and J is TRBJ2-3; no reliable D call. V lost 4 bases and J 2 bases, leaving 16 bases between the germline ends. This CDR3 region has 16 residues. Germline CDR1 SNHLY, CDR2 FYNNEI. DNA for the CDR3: TGTGCCAGCAGTGCAGAACTTTGGCGGTACACAGATACGCAGTATTTT. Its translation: CASSAELWRYTDTQYF.

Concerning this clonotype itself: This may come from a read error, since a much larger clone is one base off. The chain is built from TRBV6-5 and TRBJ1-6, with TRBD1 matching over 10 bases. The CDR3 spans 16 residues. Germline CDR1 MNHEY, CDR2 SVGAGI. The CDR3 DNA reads TGTGCCAGCAGTTACTCGTTGGGACAGGGGAATTCAACCCTCCACTTT. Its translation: CASSYSLGQGNSTLHF.

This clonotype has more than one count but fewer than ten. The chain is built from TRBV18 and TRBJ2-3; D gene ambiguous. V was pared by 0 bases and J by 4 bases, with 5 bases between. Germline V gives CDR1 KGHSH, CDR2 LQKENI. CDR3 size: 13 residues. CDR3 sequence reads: CASSPPTADTQYF. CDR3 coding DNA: TGTGCCAGCTCACCACCGACCGCAGATACGCAGTATTTT.

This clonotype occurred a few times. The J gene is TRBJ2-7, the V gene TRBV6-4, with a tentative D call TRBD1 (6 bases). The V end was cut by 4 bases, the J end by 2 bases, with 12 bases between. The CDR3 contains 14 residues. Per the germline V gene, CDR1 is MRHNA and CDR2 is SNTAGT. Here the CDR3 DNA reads TGTGCCAGCAGTGCAATGACAGGAGCCTACGAGCAGTACTTC. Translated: CASSAMTGAYEQYF.

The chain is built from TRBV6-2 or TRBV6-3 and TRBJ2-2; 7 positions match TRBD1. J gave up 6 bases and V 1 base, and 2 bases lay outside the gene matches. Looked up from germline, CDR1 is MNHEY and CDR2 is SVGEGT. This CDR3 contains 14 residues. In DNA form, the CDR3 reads TGTGCCAGCAGTTACTACAGGGGCGCCGGGGAGCTGTTTTTT. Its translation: CASSYYRGAGELFF.

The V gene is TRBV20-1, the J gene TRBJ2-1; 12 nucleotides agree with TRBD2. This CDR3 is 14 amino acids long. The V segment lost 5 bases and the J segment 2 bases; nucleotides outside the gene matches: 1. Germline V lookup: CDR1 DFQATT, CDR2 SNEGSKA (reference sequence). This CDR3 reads CSARTSGAYNEQFF. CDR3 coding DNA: TGCAGTGCTCGGACTAGCGGGGCCTACAATGAGCAGTTCTTC.

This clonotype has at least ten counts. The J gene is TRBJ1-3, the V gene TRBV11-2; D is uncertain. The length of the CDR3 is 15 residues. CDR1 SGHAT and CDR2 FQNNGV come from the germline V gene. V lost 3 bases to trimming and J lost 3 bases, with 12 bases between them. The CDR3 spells CASSLVLGGGNTIYF. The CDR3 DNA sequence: TGTGCCAGCAGCTTGGTTTTGGGAGGTGGAAACACCATATATTTT.

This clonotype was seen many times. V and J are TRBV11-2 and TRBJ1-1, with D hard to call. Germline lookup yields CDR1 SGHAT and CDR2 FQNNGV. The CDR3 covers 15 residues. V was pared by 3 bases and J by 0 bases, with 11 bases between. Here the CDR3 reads CASSLLWVMNTEAFF. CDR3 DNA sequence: TGTGCCAGCAGCTTGCTCTGGGTGATGAACACTGAAGCTTTCTTT.

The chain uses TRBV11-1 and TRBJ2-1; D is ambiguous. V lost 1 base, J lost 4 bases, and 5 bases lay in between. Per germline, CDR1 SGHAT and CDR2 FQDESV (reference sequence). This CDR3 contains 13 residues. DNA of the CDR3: TGTGCCAGCAGCTTAGAGTTATACAATGAGCAGTTCTTC. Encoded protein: CASSLELYNEQFF.

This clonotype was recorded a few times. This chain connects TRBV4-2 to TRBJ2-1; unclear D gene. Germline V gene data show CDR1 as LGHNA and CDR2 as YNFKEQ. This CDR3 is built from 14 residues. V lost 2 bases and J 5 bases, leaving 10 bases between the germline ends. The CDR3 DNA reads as TGTGCCAGCAGCCAAAGACATGGGAACAATGAGCAGTTCTTC. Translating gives CASSQRHGNNEQFF.

The CDR3 DNA reads as TGTGCCAGCTCGGACAGAAACTCCTACGAGCAGTACTTC. Translation: CASSDRNSYEQYF. The chain links TRBV18 to TRBJ2-7; D might be TRBD1 (6 bases). The V gene's germline CDR1 is KGHSH and CDR2 LQKENI. This CDR3 comprises 13 residues. Trimming took 6 bases from V and 0 from J, leaving 9 bases between them.

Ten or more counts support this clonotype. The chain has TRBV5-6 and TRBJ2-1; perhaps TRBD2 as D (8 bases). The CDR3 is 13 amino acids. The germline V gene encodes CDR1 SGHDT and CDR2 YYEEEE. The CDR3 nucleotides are TGTGTGAGCGGGAGAGGCAGGGGGGTTGAGCAGTTCTTC. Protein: CVSGRGRGVEQFF.